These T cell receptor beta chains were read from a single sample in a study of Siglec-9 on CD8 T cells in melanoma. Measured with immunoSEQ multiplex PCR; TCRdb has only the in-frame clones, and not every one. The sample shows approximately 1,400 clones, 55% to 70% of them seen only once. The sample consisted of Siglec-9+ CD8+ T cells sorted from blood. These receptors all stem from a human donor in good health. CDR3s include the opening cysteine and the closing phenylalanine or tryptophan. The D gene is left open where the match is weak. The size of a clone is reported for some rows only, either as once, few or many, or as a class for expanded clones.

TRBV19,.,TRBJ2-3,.,CASSGRDHPEADTQYF,TGTGCCAGTTCAGGCAGGGATCACCCCGAGGCAGATACGCAGTATTTT
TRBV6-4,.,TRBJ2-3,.,CASSAADSSTQYF,TGTGCCAGCAGTGCTGCTGACAGTTCTACGCAGTATTTT
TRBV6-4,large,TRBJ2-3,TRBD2,CASSVSGGATDTQYF,TGTGCCAGCAGTGTTAGCGGGGGGGCGACAGATACGCAGTATTTT
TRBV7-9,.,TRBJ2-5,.,CASTPASQETQYF,TGTGCCAGCACCCCCGCGTCACAAGAGACCCAGTACTTC
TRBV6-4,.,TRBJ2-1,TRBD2,CASSDSSGGANEQFF,TGTGCCAGCAGTGACTCTAGCGGGGGGGCCAATGAGCAGTTCTTC
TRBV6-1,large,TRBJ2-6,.,CASSEANSGANVLTF,TGTGCCAGCAGTGAAGCAAACTCTGGGGCCAACGTCCTGACTTTC
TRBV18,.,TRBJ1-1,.,CASSPPDRINTEAFF,TGTGCCAGCTCACCCCCTGACAGGATAAACACTGAAGCTTTCTTT
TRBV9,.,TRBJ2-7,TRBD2,CASSVGGSSYEQYF,TGTGCCAGCAGCGTCGGCGGGAGCTCCTACGAGCAGTACTTC
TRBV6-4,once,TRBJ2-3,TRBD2,CASSAGLAGSDTQYF,TGTGCCAGCAGTGCGGGACTAGCGGGATCAGATACGCAGTATTTT
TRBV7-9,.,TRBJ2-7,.,CASSLSSYEQYF,TGTGCCAGCAGTCTCAGCTCCTACGAGCAGTACTTC
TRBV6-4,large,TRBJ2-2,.,CASSEGDTGELFF,TGTGCCAGCAGTGAGGGGGACACCGGGGAGCTGTTTTTT
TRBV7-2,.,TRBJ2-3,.,CASSLKVTDTQYF,TGTGCCAGCAGCTTGAAGGTTACAGATACGCAGTATTTT